The 21 T cell receptor beta chains in this list originate from one sample, sequenced in a study of CD8 T cells in ankylosing spondylitis. Each CDR3 protein is one row after TCRdb ran MiXCR on the 5' RACE reads. The sample lists around 250,000 distinct CDR3 sequences, under 20% occurring once. The sequenced material came from blood, either unsorted or a sorted T cell fraction (not recorded which). The receptor source for this set is a male donor with ankylosing spondylitis or in good health (not recorded which).

This sequence joins TRBV12-3 or TRBV12-4 and TRBJ2-7; D possibly corresponds to TRBD2 (5 bases). Trimming left V 2 bases short and J 5 bases short, with 13 bases between. The CDR3 covers 14 residues. CDR3 bases: TGTGCCAGCAGTTTAAGTGGGAGTCACCACGAGCAGTACTTC. This translates into CASSLSGSHHEQYF.

The chain uses TRBV4-1 and TRBJ2-7, with 7 bases that match TRBD2. Losses at the gene ends were 3 bases for V and 7 bases for J; bases not matched to a gene: 6. The germline CDR1 and CDR2 sequences are MGHRA and YSYEKL. This CDR3 region has 13 residues. The CDR3 nucleotides are TGCGCCAGCAGCCAGAGCGGGATGGGTGAGCAGTACTTC. This encodes CASSQSGMGEQYF.

In its sample, this clonotype was seen a few times. The chain uses TRBV29-1 and TRBJ2-7; unclear D gene. The germline V gene encodes CDR1 SQVTM and CDR2 ANQGSEA. This CDR3 is built from 14 residues. V lost 1 base and J lost 5, with 15 bases in between. The DNA for the CDR3 is TGCAGCGTTGAAGGAGTAAATGGCGCCGACGAGCAGTACTTC. This codes for CSVEGVNGADEQYF.

This chain links TRBV7-9 with TRBJ2-1, with 8 bases aligning to TRBD1. V was clipped by 3 bases and J by 3 bases; unmatched bases: 4. CDR3 size: 15 residues. CDR1 and CDR2 (germline): SEHNR, FQNEAQ (reference sequence). CDR3: CASSFTGGLYNEQFF. CDR3 DNA sequence: TGTGCCAGCAGCTTCACAGGGGGACTCTACAATGAGCAGTTCTTC.

The V gene is TRBV19, the J gene TRBJ2-1; D is possibly TRBD2 (5 bases). Trimming removed 2 bases at V and 2 bases at J, with 10 bases between. Germline CDR1 and CDR2: LNHDA and SQIVND (reference sequence). This CDR3 comprises 15 residues. The CDR3 is CASSISGVTYNEQFF. CDR3 DNA sequence: TGTGCCAGTAGTATAAGCGGAGTTACCTACAATGAGCAGTTCTTC.

This clonotype occurred a few times. V is TRBV3-1 and J is TRBJ2-1; 7 bases are a match to TRBD1. The V segment lost 1 base and the J segment 7 bases; nucleotides outside the gene matches: 13. The germline V gene encodes CDR1 LGHDT and CDR2 YNNKEL (reference sequence). This CDR3 region has 17 residues. CDR3 amino acids: CASSQGDSKPPGNEQFF. CDR3 sequence (DNA): TGTGCCAGCAGCCAAGGGGACAGTAAACCGCCGGGGAATGAGCAGTTCTTC.

This clonotype was counted at least ten times. The V call is TRBV27, the J call TRBJ2-7, with D possibly matching TRBD1 (5 bases). Looked up from germline, CDR1 is MNHEY and CDR2 is SMNVEV (reference sequence). This CDR3 contains 14 residues. Trimming left V 0 bases short and J 2 bases short, with 8 bases between. The chain's CDR3 is CASSLSAGTYEQYF. CDR3 nucleotides: TGTGCCAGCAGTTTATCGGCAGGGACCTACGAGCAGTACTTC.

This clonotype was picked up a small number of times. V usage is TRBV15 and J usage is TRBJ2-3; D uncertain. Trimming took off 2 bases at V and 2 bases at J, with 8 bases between the two ends. Germline V gives CDR1 LNHNV, CDR2 YYDKDF (reference sequence). There are 14 residues in the CDR3. The CDR3 bases are TGTGCCACCAGCAGACAGGAGCCCACAGATACGCAGTATTTT. Protein sequence: CATSRQEPTDTQYF.

In its sample, this clonotype was seen a few times. V usage is TRBV29-1 and J usage is TRBJ2-7; the D call may be TRBD1 or TRBD2 (5 bases each). V was cut by 6 bases and J by 6 bases, with 15 bases left in between. Germline lookup yields CDR1 SQVTM and CDR2 ANQGSEA. The CDR3 extends over 12 amino acids. In DNA form, the CDR3 reads TGCAGCGTGTGGGGGTGGGCTGGCGAGCAGTACTTC. It encodes CSVWGWAGEQYF.

The chain employs TRBV11-2 and TRBJ2-3; the D gene is possibly TRBD1 (6 bases). The CDR3 spans 13 residues. V was trimmed by 6 bases and J by 1 base, leaving 8 bases between them. The germline V gene encodes CDR1 SGHAT and CDR2 FQNNGV. The CDR3 region is CASRYRGTDTQYF. The CDR3 DNA sequence: TGTGCCAGCAGGTACAGGGGCACAGATACGCAGTATTTT.

V gene TRBV4-3 combines with J gene TRBJ2-7, with D unresolved. V gave up 3 bases and J gave up 3 bases, with 15 bases separating them. CDR1 and CDR2 (germline): LGHNA, YSLEER. The CDR3 runs 15 residues. The CDR3 reads CASSQERNVVYEQYF. The DNA of the CDR3 is TGCGCCAGCAGCCAGGAACGGAATGTGGTCTACGAGCAGTACTTC.

In its sample, this clonotype was seen a few times. The chain links TRBV4-2 to TRBJ2-7; D not certain. The CDR3 sequence is 16 residues long. The V end was cut by 1 base, the J end by 1 base, with 14 bases between. Germline lookup yields CDR1 LGHNA and CDR2 YNFKEQ. As DNA, the CDR3 is TGTGCCAGCAGCCAAGTGGGTGGAGATCCTTCCTACGAGCAGTACTTC. Translation: CASSQVGGDPSYEQYF.

The rearrangement uses TRBV20-1 and TRBJ2-7; 7 bases are a match to TRBD1. The CDR3 spans 14 residues. The V gene end was trimmed by 2 bases and the J gene end by 3 bases; junction bases not matched to a gene: 7. The germline V gene encodes CDR1 DFQATT and CDR2 SNEGSKA (reference sequence). CDR3 protein: CSARTRTGLYEQYF. The CDR3 DNA sequence: TGCAGTGCTAGAACCCGGACAGGCCTCTACGAGCAGTACTTC.

The J gene is TRBJ2-6, the V gene TRBV5-6; the D gene is possibly TRBD1 (5 bases). Germline V lookup: CDR1 SGHDT, CDR2 YYEEEE. The CDR3 consists of 17 residues. Trimming removed 5 bases from V and 0 bases from J, with 15 bases in between. DNA of the CDR3: TGTGCCAGCAGGGGGCGTTGGCAGCCCTCTGGGGCCAACGTCCTGACTTTC. Residues: CASRGRWQPSGANVLTF.

This clonotype was seen repeatedly, ten times or more. CDR3 protein: CSARDRAGGYYEQYF. The CDR3 DNA reads TGCAGTGCTAGAGATAGAGCGGGAGGCTACTACGAGCAGTACTTC. The chain couples TRBV20-1 to TRBJ2-7, with TRBD2 matching 9 bases. This CDR3 comprises 15 residues. The V segment lost 0 bases and the J segment 3 bases; nucleotides outside the gene matches: 6. CDR1 DFQATT and CDR2 SNEGSKA come from the germline V gene (reference sequence).

V gene TRBV27 combines with J gene TRBJ1-1, with D possibly TRBD1 on 6 matching bases. This CDR3 has 12 residues. Germline CDR1 and CDR2: MNHEY and SMNVEV (reference sequence). Trimming pared 10 bases from V and 1 base from J, leaving 10 bases between. This chain's CDR3 is CATQTGNTEAFF. In DNA form, the CDR3 reads TGTGCCACCCAGACAGGGAACACTGAAGCTTTCTTT.

The chain joins TRBV15 to TRBJ2-3, with a possible D match to TRBD2 (6 bases). V dropped 0 bases and J dropped 0 bases, with 13 bases sitting between them. Germline loops: CDR1 LNHNV, CDR2 YYDKDF (reference sequence). The length of the CDR3 is 17 residues. The CDR3 DNA is TGTGCCACCAGCAGAGATGAGAGGGACTCTAGCACAGATACGCAGTATTTT. Residues: CATSRDERDSSTDTQYF.

The chain has TRBV19 and TRBJ2-2; weak D call: TRBD1 (6 bases). V was trimmed by 6 bases and J by 0 bases, leaving 8 bases between them. The germline V gene encodes CDR1 LNHDA and CDR2 SQIVND (reference sequence). The CDR3 has 14 amino acids. The CDR3 coding sequence is TGTGCCAGTAGAGGACAGACGAACACCGGGGAGCTGTTTTTT. Encoded protein: CASRGQTNTGELFF. The full variable domain, completed using reference TRBV19 and TRBJ2-2, is DGGITQSPKYLFRKEGQNVTLSCEQNLNHDAMYWYRQDPGQGLRLIYYSQIVNDFQKGDIAEGYSVSREKKESFPLTVTSAQKNPTAFYLCASRGQTNTGELFFGEGSRLTVL.

The chain couples TRBV6-2 or TRBV6-3 to TRBJ2-3; D tentatively fits TRBD1 or TRBD2 (6 bases each). CDR1 is MNHEY and CDR2 is SVGEGT in the germline V gene. This CDR3 has 14 amino acids. The germline V and J ends were trimmed by 7 bases and 5 bases, with 16 bases remaining between them. The CDR3 sequence is CASTIYGGVDTQYF. In nucleotides, the CDR3 is TGTGCCAGCACCATCTACGGGGGCGTAGATACGCAGTATTTT.

This rearrangement joins TRBV5-1 to TRBJ2-2; the D gene is possibly TRBD1 (5 bases). CDR1 SGHRS and CDR2 YFSETQ come from the germline V gene. V was clipped by 5 bases and J by 6 bases, with 17 bases between them. The CDR3 is 15 residues long. The CDR3 loop reads CASSPLDSGPGELFF. CDR3 in DNA: TGCGCCAGCAGTCCCCTCGACAGTGGCCCCGGGGAGCTGTTTTTT.

The chain has TRBV6-5 and TRBJ2-1; D might be TRBD2 (5 bases). The CDR3 contains 14 residues. Germline CDR1 MNHEY, CDR2 SVGAGI. V lost 2 bases and J lost 8, with 13 bases in between. CDR3 region: CASSYQILAHEQFF. CDR3 sequence (DNA): TGTGCCAGCAGTTACCAGATTCTAGCCCATGAGCAGTTCTTC.